The 27 T cell receptor beta chains presented below share a single source sample, sequenced in a study of PD-L1 blockade in urothelial cancer. This sample's time point: pretreatment peripheral blood. Using immunoSEQ multiplex PCR, the repertoire was profiled, and TCRdb retains in-frame clones only, with some absent. The table records roughly 77,000 clones, over 80% of them present only once. The source was PBMCs, collected around atezolizumab (anti-PD-L1) treatment. These TCRs come from a woman in her seventies with urothelial cancer.

The V call is TRBV6-5, the J call TRBJ2-3; a possible D gene is TRBD2 (6 bases). The CDR3 has 15 amino acids. Germline CDR1 reads MNHEY; CDR2 reads SVGAGI. Trimming shortened V by 2 bases and J by 0 bases, and 9 bases separated the two germline ends. The CDR3 sequence is CASSYGGSSTDTQYF. CDR3 nucleotide sequence: TGTGCCAGCAGTTACGGAGGGTCTAGCACAGATACGCAGTATTTT.

The chain has TRBV6-1 and TRBJ1-6; TRBD1 agrees at 8 bases. Trimming cost V 2 bases and J 7 bases; bases outside gene matches: 4. Germline lookup yields CDR1 MNHNS and CDR2 SASEGT. This CDR3 region has 15 residues. The CDR3 DNA reads as TGTGCCAGCAGTGAATCACAGGGGGGAAATTCACCCCTCCACTTT. Translation gives CASSESQGGNSPLHF.

This chain links TRBV27 with TRBJ2-7, with D possibly being TRBD2 (6 bases). The CDR3 has 16 residues. The V and J ends lost 2 bases and 2 bases respectively, with 16 bases between them. Germline assignment: CDR1 MNHEY and CDR2 SMNVEV (reference sequence). CDR3 protein: CASSLGRGSTTYEQYF. The DNA of the CDR3 is TGTGCCAGCAGTTTAGGTCGGGGGAGCACAACCTACGAGCAGTACTTC.

The chain combines TRBV2 with TRBJ1-5; the match to TRBD1 covers 7 bases. The V gene end was trimmed by 3 bases and the J gene end by 1 base; junction bases not matched to a gene: 6. From germline, CDR1 is SNHLY and CDR2 FYNNEI. This CDR3 contains 16 residues. CDR3 protein: CASSDQGTASNQPQHF. In DNA, the CDR3 is TGTGCCAGCAGTGATCAAGGGACAGCGAGCAATCAGCCCCAGCATTTT.

The CDR3: CASSLAMASGYQETQYF. The CDR3 coding sequence is TGCGCCAGCAGCTTGGCCATGGCTAGCGGGTACCAAGAGACCCAGTACTTC. This rearrangement joins TRBV5-1 to TRBJ2-5; 8 bases fit TRBD2. CDR1 is SGHRS, CDR2 YFSETQ, per germline. V dropped 0 bases and J dropped 0; count of bases not matched to a gene: 7. This CDR3 is 17 amino acids long.

The genes are TRBV5-1 and TRBJ2-1, with a tentative D call TRBD1 (8 bases). The CDR3 length is 16 residues. V was cut by 2 bases and J by 9 bases, with 21 bases left in between. Germline V CDR1 and CDR2: SGHRS, YFSETQ. The CDR3 nucleotides are TGCGCCAGCAGCTTCGGGGGGACAGGTGGGATAGGTGAGCAGTTCTTC. It encodes CASSFGGTGGIGEQFF.

There are a few counts of this clone. The CDR3 DNA follows: TGTGCCAGCAGTTCCCTCCCGACAGGGTATAGCAATCAGCCCCAGCATTTT. Protein: CASSSLPTGYSNQPQHF. This chain connects TRBV28 to TRBJ1-5; TRBD1 aligns across 7 bases. The junction had 9 bases not matched to a gene; V was cut back by 4 bases and J by 0 bases. This CDR3 has 17 amino acids. Germline loops: CDR1 MDHEN, CDR2 SYDVKM.

The chain carries TRBV28 and TRBJ2-7; 7 bases fit TRBD2. The germline gives CDR1 MDHEN, CDR2 SYDVKM. There are 14 residues in the CDR3. The V gene end was trimmed by 2 bases and the J gene end by 3 bases; junction bases not matched to a gene: 4. The CDR3 DNA is TGTGCCAGCAGTTTACCCGGGACTATCTACGAGCAGTACTTC. Translated: CASSLPGTIYEQYF.

The chain combines TRBV9 with TRBJ2-3, with D perhaps matching TRBD2 (6 bases). The CDR3 length is 15 residues. CDR1 SGDLS and CDR2 YYNGEE come from the germline V gene. The V end was cut by 1 base, the J end by 2 bases, with 11 bases between. The CDR3 loop reads CASSVTGRDTDTQYF. CDR3 DNA sequence: TGTGCCAGCAGCGTAACTGGGCGGGACACAGATACGCAGTATTTT. Full variable domain (outside the CDR3, taken from reference TRBV9 and TRBJ2-3): DSGVTQTPKHLITATGQRVTLRCSPRSGDLSVYWYQQSLDQGLQFLIQYYNGEERAKGNILERFSAQQFPDLHSELNLSSLELGDSALYFCASSVTGRDTDTQYFGPGTRLTVL.

The V and J genes are TRBV29-1 and TRBJ2-3, with 11 bases identical to TRBD2. The CDR3 is 14 residues long. CDR1 is SQVTM, CDR2 ANQGSEA, per germline. Germline trimming cut 6 bases from V and 4 bases from J; bases unmatched to any gene: 6. For the CDR3, the DNA is TGCAGCGTGTGGACTAGCGGGTTTGCAGATACGCAGTATTTT. Its protein is CSVWTSGFADTQYF.

A remark on this clone: The same CDR3 arises from other DNA sequences in this sample as well. The J gene is TRBJ1-4, the V gene TRBV15; 9 bases match TRBD1. V shed 0 bases and J 8 bases; nucleotides not matched to a gene: 4. Germline CDR1 reads LNHNV; CDR2 reads YYDKDF (reference sequence). The CDR3 is 15 residues long. CDR3 coding DNA: TGTGCCACCAGCAGAGAGGACAGGGGAGGCGAAAAACTGTTTTTT. The encoded protein is CATSREDRGGEKLFF.

This chain uses TRBV18 with TRBJ2-7; TRBD2 matches 11 bases. The ends lost 0 bases at V and 5 bases at J; junction bases unmatched: 3. There are 15 residues in the CDR3. Germline CDR1 is KGHSH and CDR2 is LQKENI. The CDR3 DNA reads as TGTGCCAGCTCACCACCTAGCGGGAGGGCCAACGAGCAGTACTTC. Translation: CASSPPSGRANEQYF.

The CDR3 region has the DNA TGTGCCTCCTCTGACACGCCTAATTCACCCCTCCACTTT. The encoded protein is CASSDTPNSPLHF. The rearrangement uses TRBV19 and TRBJ1-6; D not certain. The germline CDR1 and CDR2 sequences are LNHDA and SQIVND (reference sequence). V shed 11 bases and J shed 6 bases, with 14 bases lying between them. The CDR3 covers 13 residues.

This chain connects TRBV30 to TRBJ1-1; no reliable D call. Germline CDR1 GTSNPN, CDR2 SVGIG (reference sequence). V gave up 0 bases and J gave up 0 bases, with 5 bases separating them. The CDR3 extends over 13 amino acids. The CDR3 sequence: CAWSVHVNTEAFF. The DNA of the CDR3 is TGTGCCTGGAGTGTACATGTGAACACTGAAGCTTTCTTT.

The chain couples TRBV7-2 to TRBJ2-7; TRBD1 agrees at 9 bases. This CDR3 contains 15 residues. J was trimmed by 6 bases and V by 5 bases; bases with no gene match: 11. Germline assignment: CDR1 SGHTA and CDR2 FQGNSA. The CDR3 sequence: CASSATGQGFLEQYF. CDR3 DNA sequence: TGTGCCAGCAGCGCCACGGGACAGGGCTTCCTCGAGCAGTACTTC.

The rearrangement uses TRBV7-7 and TRBJ2-5; 11 bases are shared with TRBD2. The CDR3 sequence is 14 residues long. J was trimmed by 7 bases and V by 5 bases; bases with no gene match: 6. Germline values: CDR1 SSHAT, CDR2 FNYEAQ (reference sequence). CDR3 loop: CASSTTSGTGTQYF. The CDR3 DNA reads as TGTGCCAGCAGCACGACTAGCGGGACGGGGACCCAGTACTTC.

The rearrangement uses TRBV5-4 and TRBJ2-7, with D perhaps matching TRBD1 (5 bases). Germline V CDR1 and CDR2: SGHNT, YYREEE (reference sequence). V was pared by 4 bases and J by 4 bases, with 12 bases between. This CDR3 has 13 amino acids. CDR3 in DNA: TGTGCCAGCAGCCCTGACGGACAATACGAGCAGTACTTC. It specifies CASSPDGQYEQYF.

In this sample, this clone turned up once. This chain links TRBV4-2 with TRBJ2-5, with 11 bases aligning to TRBD2. V shed 4 bases and J 5 bases; nucleotides not matched to a gene: 9. Germline CDR1 and CDR2: LGHNA and YNFKEQ. This CDR3 is built from 16 residues. In nucleotides, the CDR3 is TGTGCCAGCAGCCGTCCGGGACTAGCGGCCACGGAGACCCAGTACTTC. Its translation is CASSRPGLAATETQYF.

The rearrangement links TRBV19 to TRBJ1-5; 7 bases fit TRBD1. Trimming at V came to 5 bases and at J to 4 bases, leaving 5 bases not matched to a gene. The CDR3 contains 14 residues. Germline lookup yields CDR1 LNHDA and CDR2 SQIVND (reference sequence). Here the CDR3 reads CASSAAGGNQPQHF. Here the CDR3 DNA reads TGTGCCAGTAGTGCGGCAGGGGGGAATCAGCCCCAGCATTTT.

CDR3 bases: TGTGCCATCCACGACAGCAAGAGAGGCTACGAGCAGTACTTC. Translated, it gives CAIHDSKRGYEQYF. The chain combines TRBV10-3 with TRBJ2-7; a possible D gene is TRBD1 (5 bases). The length of the CDR3 is 14 residues. Trimming cost V 8 bases and J 3 bases, with 17 bases left between them. CDR1 ENHRY and CDR2 SYGVKD come from the germline V gene.

This clone has a count of ten or more. The chain has TRBV28 and TRBJ2-1, with 10 bases aligning to TRBD1. Per germline, CDR1 MDHEN and CDR2 SYDVKM. The CDR3 covers 15 residues. The V and J ends lost 4 bases and 9 bases, in that order; junction bases with no gene match: 9. The DNA for the CDR3 is TGTGCCAGCAGTTACACCGGGACAGGGGTTGGTGAGCAGTTCTTC. Residues: CASSYTGTGVGEQFF.

The V gene is TRBV7-2, the J gene TRBJ1-4; 7 bases agree with TRBD1. The junction had 10 bases not matched to a gene; V was cut back by 4 bases and J by 8 bases. Germline CDR1 and CDR2: SGHTA and FQGNSA. CDR3 length: 15 residues. The CDR3 loop reads CASSSLGQPREKLFF. The CDR3 DNA reads as TGTGCCAGCAGCTCGTTGGGACAGCCCCGAGAAAAACTGTTTTTT.

In regard to this clone: Sequence at one end of the junction differs from germline and may be a read error. The chain carries TRBV7-6 and TRBJ2-7; 9 nucleotides align to TRBD2. CDR3 size: 14 residues. Per germline, CDR1 SGHVS and CDR2 FNYEAQ. The CDR3 sequence: CASSIAGASYEQYF. CDR3 bases: TGTGCCAGCAGCATAGCGGGGGCCTCCTACGAGCAGTACTTC. The whole variable domain, filled in from reference TRBV7-6 and TRBJ2-7, reads GAGVSQSPRYKVTKRGQDVALRCDPISGHVSLYWYRQALGQGPEFLTYFNYEAQQDKSGLPNDRFSAERPEGSISTLTIQRTEQRDSAMYRCASSIAGASYEQYFGPGTRLTVT.

This rearrangement joins TRBV7-9 to TRBJ2-5; D is perhaps TRBD1 (5 bases). The CDR3 consists of 16 residues. The V gene lost 5 bases and the J gene lost 3 bases, with 19 bases spanning the gap. CDR1 and CDR2 (germline): SEHNR, FQNEAQ (reference sequence). The CDR3 DNA reads TGTGCCAGCAGCCGTAGAAGGGGCCCTTCTGAAGAGACCCAGTACTTC. Its translation: CASSRRRGPSEETQYF.

This chain connects TRBV6-5 to TRBJ1-1; D is unresolved. The CDR3 loop spans 13 amino acids. Trimming left V 7 bases short and J 3 bases short, with 12 bases between. Per the germline V gene, CDR1 is MNHEY and CDR2 is SVGAGI. This CDR3 is CASKRGMDTEAFF. The CDR3 DNA sequence: TGTGCCAGCAAGCGGGGTATGGACACTGAAGCTTTCTTT.

V is TRBV25-1 and J is TRBJ2-2, with D tentatively TRBD1 (5 bases). The ends were cut back, 2 bases at V and 4 bases at J, with 14 bases in the middle. The CDR3 is 16 residues long. Germline loops: CDR1 MGHDK, CDR2 SYGVNS. The CDR3 sequence is CASSEHNTGVTGELFF. CDR3 nucleotides: TGTGCCAGCAGTGAACACAATACAGGAGTCACCGGGGAGCTGTTTTTT. Together with reference TRBV25-1 and TRBJ2-2, the CDR3 gives the full variable domain: EADIYQTPRYLVIGTGKKITLECSQTMGHDKMYWYQQDPGMELHLIHYSYGVNSTEKGDLSSESTVSRIRTEHFPLTLESARPSHTSQYLCASSEHNTGVTGELFFGEGSRLTVL.

This rearrangement joins TRBV4-3 to TRBJ2-1, with D perhaps TRBD1 (5 bases). Trimming took 4 bases from V and 6 from J, leaving 22 bases between them. CDR1 is LGHNA and CDR2 is YSLEER in the germline V gene. This CDR3 contains 17 residues. CDR3 nucleotides: TGCGCCAGCAGCCCAAGGGCTCAGGGTCTCCCCTTCAATGAGCAGTTCTTC. Translating gives CASSPRAQGLPFNEQFF.